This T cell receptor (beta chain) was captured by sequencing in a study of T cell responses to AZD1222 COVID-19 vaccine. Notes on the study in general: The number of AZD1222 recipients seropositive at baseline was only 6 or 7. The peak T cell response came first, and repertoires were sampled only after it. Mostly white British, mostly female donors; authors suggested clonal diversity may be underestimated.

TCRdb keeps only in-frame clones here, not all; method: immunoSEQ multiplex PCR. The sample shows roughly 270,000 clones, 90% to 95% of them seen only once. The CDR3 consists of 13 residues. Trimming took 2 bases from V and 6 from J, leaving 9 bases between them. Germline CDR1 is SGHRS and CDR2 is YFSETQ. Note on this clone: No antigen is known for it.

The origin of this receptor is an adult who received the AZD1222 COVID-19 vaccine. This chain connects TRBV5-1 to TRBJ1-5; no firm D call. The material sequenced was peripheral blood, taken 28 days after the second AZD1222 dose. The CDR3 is CASSLEGSQPQHF. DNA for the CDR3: TGCGCCAGCAGCTTAGAAGGGAGTCAGCCCCAGCATTTT. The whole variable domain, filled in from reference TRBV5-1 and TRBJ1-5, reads KAGVTQTPRYLIKTRGQQVTLSCSPISGHRSVSWYQQTPGQGLQFLFEYFSETQRNKGNFPGRFSGRQFSNSRSEMNVSTLELGDSALYLCASSLEGSQPQHFGDGTRLSIL.